The 2 T cell receptor beta chains listed next were all sequenced from one sample in a study of OX40 agonist ivuxolimab in advanced cancers. TCRdb keeps only in-frame clones here, not all; method: immunoSEQ multiplex PCR. The sample holds some 50,000 clones, approximately 91% seen once. The sample consisted of CD4+ or CD8+ T cells sorted from blood, taken in a trial of the OX40 agonist ivuxolimab. Receptors originate from an adult with an advanced solid tumor such as melanoma, head and neck, liver or kidney cancer.

V usage is TRBV7-9 and J usage is TRBJ2-3; D not resolved. CDR1 SEHNR and CDR2 FQNEAQ come from the germline V gene (reference sequence). V lost 5 bases to trimming and J lost 2 bases, with 11 bases between them. There are 14 residues in the CDR3. In nucleotides, the CDR3 is TGTGCCAGCAGCCCTAACTCAGACACAGATACGCAGTATTTT. Translation gives CASSPNSDTDTQYF. Combining the CDR3 with reference TRBV7-9 and TRBJ2-3 gives the whole variable domain DTGVSQNPRHKITKRGQNVTFRCDPISEHNRLYWYRQTLGQGPEFLTYFQNEAQLEKSRLLSDRFSAERPKGSFSTLEIQRTEQGDSAMYLCASSPNSDTDTQYFGPGTRLTVL.

A remark on this clone: This likely traces to a read error, being one base from a far larger clone. The chain links TRBV6-8 to TRBJ2-7, with D perhaps matching TRBD1 or TRBD2 (5 bases each). CDR1 is MNHGY and CDR2 is SAAAGT in the germline V gene. Trimming shortened V by 2 bases and J by 0 bases, and 5 bases separated the two germline ends. The CDR3 spans 13 residues. CDR3 residues: CASSYGGSYEQYF. In DNA form, the CDR3 reads TGTGCCAGCAGTTACGGGGGCTCCTACGAGCAGTACTTC.